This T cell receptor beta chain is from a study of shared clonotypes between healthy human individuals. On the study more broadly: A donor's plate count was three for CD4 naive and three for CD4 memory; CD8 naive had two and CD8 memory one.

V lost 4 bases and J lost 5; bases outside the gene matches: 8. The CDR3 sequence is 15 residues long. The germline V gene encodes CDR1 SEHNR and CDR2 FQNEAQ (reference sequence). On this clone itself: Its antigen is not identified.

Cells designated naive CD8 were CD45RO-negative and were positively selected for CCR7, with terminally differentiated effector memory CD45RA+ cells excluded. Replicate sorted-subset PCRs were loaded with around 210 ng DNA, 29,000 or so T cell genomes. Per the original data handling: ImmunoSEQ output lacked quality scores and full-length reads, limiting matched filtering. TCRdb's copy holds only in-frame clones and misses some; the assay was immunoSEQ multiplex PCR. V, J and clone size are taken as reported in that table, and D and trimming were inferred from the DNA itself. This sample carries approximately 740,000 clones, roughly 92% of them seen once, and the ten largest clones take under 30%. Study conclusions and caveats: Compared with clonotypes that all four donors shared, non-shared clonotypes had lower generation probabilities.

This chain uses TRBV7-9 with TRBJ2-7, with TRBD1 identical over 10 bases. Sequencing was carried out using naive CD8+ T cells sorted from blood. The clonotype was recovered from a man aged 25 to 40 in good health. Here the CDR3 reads CASSSSGTGVNEQYF. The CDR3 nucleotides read TGTGCCAGCAGCTCATCCGGGACAGGGGTGAACGAGCAGTACTTC.